This TCR beta chain stems from a study of shared clonotypes between healthy human individuals. Germline assignment: CDR1 KGHSH and CDR2 LQKENI. The CDR3 runs 14 residues. Between the trimmed V and J ends, which lost 3 bases and 3 bases, there was a span of 12 bases. Per the authors' pipeline: Without quality scores, immunoSEQ junctional reads could not be filtered like full-length reads. Sequenced by immunoSEQ multiplex PCR; TCRdb stores in-frame clones only, minus some. V and J calls plus clone size are reproduced from that table; the DNA served to infer D and trimming. The top ten hold around 0.47% of the sample, which has over 850,000 clones, more than 75% seen once.

The clonotype originates from a man aged 18 to 35 in good health. Some clones in this sample may be carry-over from other donors' samples. Sequencing was performed on memory CD4+ T cells from PBMCs. The subset denotes: CD45RA-negative fraction. The rearrangement uses TRBV18 and TRBJ2-7; D not certain. CDR3 bases: TGTGCCAGCTCACCCTGGGGTCCCCTCTACGAGCAGTACTTC. Protein product: CASSPWGPLYEQYF. The full variable domain, completed using reference TRBV18 and TRBJ2-7, is NAGVMQNPRHLVRRRGQEARLRCSPMKGHSHVYWYRQLPEEGLKFMVYLQKENIIDESGMPKERFSAEFPKEGPSILRIQQVVRGDSAAYFCASSPWGPLYEQYFGPGTRLTVT.